Listed here are 25 T cell receptor beta chains from one sample, sequenced in a study of shared clonotypes between healthy human individuals. TCRdb's table, derived via immunoSEQ multiplex PCR, lists solely in-frame clones and lacks some. This table has around 1,000,000 clones, roughly 77% appearing once. The sequenced sample was memory CD4+ T cells from PBMCs. Subset defined: CD45RA-negative fraction. The receptor set was obtained from a man younger than 35 in good health. Some clones in this sample may be carry-over from other donors' samples.

CDR3 region: CASNLGLATGELFF. The CDR3 DNA sequence: TGTGCCAGCAACCTGGGACTAGCTACCGGGGAGCTGTTTTTT. This chain connects TRBV5-6 to TRBJ2-2, with 9 nucleotides matching TRBD2. The CDR3 has 14 amino acids. J gave up 5 bases and V 6 bases, and 5 bases lay outside the gene matches. CDR1 is SGHDT, CDR2 YYEEEE, per germline.

This clone occurred once. The chain links TRBV18 to TRBJ1-1, with 11 nucleotides matching TRBD1. V gave up 1 base and J gave up 4 bases; unmatched junction bases: 5. Germline V gives CDR1 KGHSH, CDR2 LQKENI. The CDR3 covers 16 residues. CDR3 protein: CASSPLRDRGSTEAFF. CDR3 nucleotides: TGTGCCAGCTCACCACTCCGGGACAGGGGGAGCACTGAAGCTTTCTTT.

The chain carries TRBV7-2 and TRBJ2-1; unclear D gene. V dropped 1 base and J dropped 9 bases, with 13 bases sitting between them. CDR1 and CDR2 from the germline V gene are SGHTA and FQGNSA. The CDR3 consists of 14 residues. As DNA, the CDR3 is TGTGCCAGCAGCTTAGAGGGCAGTCTCGGTGAGCAGTTCTTC. It yields the protein CASSLEGSLGEQFF.

The chain combines TRBV5-1 with TRBJ1-5; TRBD1 aligns across 7 bases. CDR3 size: 15 residues. With 0 bases clipped from V and 4 bases from J, the junction kept 4 bases outside the gene matches. The germline V gene encodes CDR1 SGHRS and CDR2 YFSETQ. The CDR3 reads CASSLEGAPNQPQHF. Written as DNA, the CDR3 is TGCGCCAGCAGCTTGGAGGGGGCGCCTAATCAGCCCCAGCATTTT.

This clone was seen just once. V is TRBV5-4 and J is TRBJ2-3; D remains unclear. Germline CDR1 SGHNT, CDR2 YYREEE (reference sequence). Trimming cost V 4 bases and J 2 bases, with 11 bases left between them. The CDR3 runs 14 residues. The CDR3 loop is CASSVGWATDTQYF. The CDR3 nucleotides read TGTGCCAGCAGCGTAGGCTGGGCCACAGATACGCAGTATTTT.

The chain employs TRBV6-1 and TRBJ2-1; 8 nucleotides agree with TRBD2. Germline V CDR1 and CDR2: MNHNS, SASEGT. V dropped 4 bases and J dropped 10; count of bases not matched to a gene: 12. The CDR3 consists of 15 residues. The CDR3 is CASSAERETAGEQFF. CDR3 DNA: TGTGCCAGCAGTGCAGAGCGGGAGACTGCTGGGGAGCAGTTCTTC.

The chain recombines TRBV5-1 with TRBJ2-3; D possibly uses TRBD1 or TRBD2 (6 bases each). V lost 2 bases to trimming and J lost 1 base, with 11 bases between them. CDR3 length: 15 residues. Germline values: CDR1 SGHRS, CDR2 YFSETQ. Here the CDR3 DNA reads TGCGCCAGCAGCTTATTGGGGGGCCGCACAGATACGCAGTATTTT. Translated: CASSLLGGRTDTQYF.

This chain links TRBV10-3 with TRBJ2-2; D is undetermined. CDR1 and CDR2 (germline): ENHRY, SYGVKD. Trimming shortened V by 2 bases and J by 2 bases, and 9 bases separated the two germline ends. The CDR3 is 15 amino acids. The CDR3: CAISEGVTNTGELFF. CDR3 coding DNA: TGTGCCATCAGTGAGGGTGTTACAAACACCGGGGAGCTGTTTTTT.

V and J are TRBV5-6 and TRBJ2-2, with D hard to call. Trimming took 1 base from V and 3 from J, leaving 7 bases between them. Germline V lookup: CDR1 SGHDT, CDR2 YYEEEE. The CDR3 has 14 residues. In DNA form, the CDR3 reads TGTGCCAGCAGCTTGAAAGGGCACACCGGGGAGCTGTTTTTT. Encoded protein: CASSLKGHTGELFF.

The chain employs TRBV7-9 and TRBJ2-3, with TRBD1 as a possible D gene (5 bases). From germline, CDR1 is SEHNR and CDR2 FQNEAQ (reference sequence). The length of the CDR3 is 15 residues. V was pared by 1 base and J by 2 bases, with 10 bases between. CDR3 residues: CASSLGPGITDTQYF. The CDR3 nucleotides are TGTGCCAGCAGCTTAGGTCCAGGGATCACAGATACGCAGTATTTT.

To note about this clone: The germline gene is not matched at one end of the junction; a read error may be the cause. The rearrangement uses TRBV28 and TRBJ2-5; no clear D. The CDR3 spans 12 residues. Germline lookup yields CDR1 MDHEN and CDR2 SYDVKM. For the CDR3, the DNA is TGTGCCGGCAGTTTCTCCCAAGAGACCCAGTACTTC. Translating it yields CAGSFSQETQYF.

V usage is TRBV11-2 and J usage is TRBJ2-1; 13 bases line up with TRBD2. The CDR3 is 17 residues long. The V gene's germline CDR1 is SGHAT and CDR2 FQNNGV. V gave up 5 bases and J gave up 7 bases; unmatched junction bases: 11. The CDR3 loop is CASSPRTSGRAINEQFF. CDR3 in DNA: TGTGCCAGCAGCCCGCGTACTAGCGGGAGGGCCATAAATGAGCAGTTCTTC.

J is TRBJ2-3 and V is TRBV7-2, with D tentatively TRBD2 (6 bases). The V end lost 7 bases, the J end lost 4 bases, and 12 bases lay between the germline ends. CDR1 is SGHTA and CDR2 is FQGNSA in the germline V gene. There are 13 residues in the CDR3. DNA for the CDR3: TGTGCCAGCAAAACGGCGGGATCAGATACGCAGTATTTT. Its protein is CASKTAGSDTQYF.

The chain carries TRBV7-3 and TRBJ1-2; no reliable D call. The CDR3 totals 14 residues. Trimming removed 4 bases from V and 1 base from J, with 10 bases in between. Germline CDR1 reads SGHTA; CDR2 reads FQGTGA. The CDR3 sequence: CASSSGSVNYGYTF. The CDR3 region has the DNA TGTGCCAGCAGCTCTGGCAGCGTTAACTATGGCTACACCTTC.

V usage is TRBV6-6 and J usage is TRBJ2-3; D possibly matches TRBD1 or TRBD2 (5 bases each). The V gene lost 4 bases and the J gene lost 3 bases, with 11 bases spanning the gap. Germline assignment: CDR1 MNHNY and CDR2 SVGAGI (reference sequence). This CDR3 has 14 amino acids. In nucleotides, the CDR3 is TGTGCCAGCAGTTGGGACCCAACGACAGATACGCAGTATTTT. Amino acid sequence: CASSWDPTTDTQYF.

This clone showed up just a few times. The gene calls are TRBV6-7 and TRBJ1-2; no clear D. TRBV6-7 is treated as an ORF (open reading frame) with a function not yet certain. CDR3 size: 15 residues. V gave up 6 bases and J gave up 5 bases, with 19 bases separating them. In DNA, the CDR3 is TGTGCCAGCAGCCCACGATGTATCTTCCGATATGGCTACACCTTC. Encoded protein: CASSPRCIFRYGYTF.

CDR3 protein: CATSGRQNPYEQYF. Here the CDR3 DNA reads TGTGCCACCAGCGGAAGACAGAACCCCTACGAGCAGTACTTC. The chain carries TRBV15 and TRBJ2-7; TRBD1 might be the D (5 bases). The CDR3 consists of 14 residues. CDR1 and CDR2 (germline): LNHNV, YYDKDF (reference sequence). Trimming removed 5 bases at V and 2 bases at J, with 13 bases between.

This clone has only a few counts. The rearrangement links TRBV5-1 to TRBJ1-4, with D hard to call. Between the trimmed V and J ends, which lost 0 bases and 4 bases, there was a span of 10 bases. The CDR3 contains 15 residues. CDR1 is SGHRS and CDR2 is YFSETQ in the germline V gene. In DNA, the CDR3 is TGCGCCAGCAGCTTGGACGGGGTCCGTAATGAAAAACTGTTTTTT. Translated: CASSLDGVRNEKLFF.

The gene calls are TRBV29-1 and TRBJ1-5, with D possibly matching TRBD1 (5 bases). Germline loops: CDR1 SQVTM, CDR2 ANQGSEA. Between the trimmed V and J ends, which lost 7 bases and 9 bases, there was a span of 22 bases. This CDR3 contains 14 residues. The chain's CDR3 is CSANFHDRFGPQHF. As DNA, the CDR3 is TGCAGCGCAAACTTCCACGACAGATTCGGGCCCCAGCATTTT. Full variable domain (remainder filled in from reference TRBV29-1 and TRBJ1-5): SAVISQKPSRDICQRGTSLTIQCQVDSQVTMMFWYRQQPGQSLTLIATANQGSEATYESGFVIDKFPISRPNLTFSTLTVSNMSPEDSSIYLCSANFHDRFGPQHFGDGTRLSIL.

This clone was detected only a few times. This sequence joins TRBV5-1 and TRBJ2-1, with 8 bases that match TRBD2. Germline-derived CDR1 and CDR2 are SGHRS and YFSETQ. This CDR3 comprises 15 residues. The J segment lost 8 bases and the V segment lost 0 bases, leaving 7 bases of the junction unmatched. CDR3: CASSLARGLADEQFF. The CDR3 region has the DNA TGCGCCAGCAGCTTGGCCCGAGGACTAGCCGATGAGCAGTTCTTC.

V is TRBV7-2 and J is TRBJ2-3; TRBD2 might be the D (5 bases). This CDR3 comprises 19 residues. In germline, CDR1 is SGHTA, CDR2 FQGNSA. V shed 1 base and J shed 0 bases, with 20 bases lying between them. Here the CDR3 DNA reads TGTGCCAGCAGCTTAGTCTGGGAGATGGAATCTACTAGCACAGATACGCAGTATTTT. Protein product: CASSLVWEMESTSTDTQYF.

In this sample, this clone turned up a few times. The chain uses TRBV2 and TRBJ2-5; D is perhaps TRBD2 (5 bases). There are 13 residues in the CDR3. The germline V gene encodes CDR1 SNHLY and CDR2 FYNNEI. The V gene lost 6 bases and the J gene lost 2 bases, with 10 bases spanning the gap. CDR3 residues: CASRADLQETQYF. CDR3 sequence (DNA): TGTGCCAGCAGAGCGGACTTACAAGAGACCCAGTACTTC.

This rearrangement joins TRBV28 to TRBJ2-7, with D possibly being TRBD2 (5 bases). This CDR3 has 17 residues. V was pared by 4 bases and J by 3 bases, with 22 bases between. The germline V gene has CDR1 MDHEN and CDR2 SYDVKM. The CDR3 spells CASSSQHSAPGIYEQYF. In DNA form, the CDR3 reads TGTGCCAGCAGTTCACAACACAGCGCCCCGGGGATCTACGAGCAGTACTTC.

The rearrangement uses TRBV14 and TRBJ2-7, with 7 bases identical to TRBD1. Trimming took 2 bases from V and 5 from J; bases not matched to a gene: 6. There are 14 residues in the CDR3. The V gene's germline CDR1 is SGHDN and CDR2 FVKESK. The CDR3 DNA is TGTGCCAGCAGCCAAAACAGGGGCGCCAACGAGCAGTACTTC. Its translation: CASSQNRGANEQYF.

The chain is built from TRBV28 and TRBJ2-5; D may be TRBD1 (6 bases). The CDR3 has 13 amino acids. Trimming removed 6 bases at V and 5 bases at J, with 13 bases between. CDR1 MDHEN and CDR2 SYDVKM come from the germline V gene. The CDR3 region is CASSSGHRETQYF. The CDR3 nucleotides read TGTGCCAGCAGCTCGGGACATCGGGAGACCCAGTACTTC.